Ten or more counts support the clone carrying this TCR beta chain. Antigen specificity is unknown. Trimming removed 5 bases from V and 4 bases from J, with 15 bases in between. This CDR3 is 15 amino acids long. Germline V gene lookup returns CDR1 MNHEY and CDR2 SMNVEV (reference sequence). This entry comes from a study of identical twins. Broader study findings: Findings came from cross-sectional statistics, without long-term follow-up of donors. Clonotypes of the beta chain that were abundant in cord blood carried fewer insertions (memory repertoires showed none).

Template switching added a universal primer site, and cDNA bore unique molecular identifiers. TCRdb re-analysed the 5' RACE reads in MiXCR, keeping a single row per CDR3 protein. The data contain hundreds of thousands of distinct CDR3 sequences, around 6.1% of them seen just once; the ten biggest clones take up around 2%. Healthy Caucasians made up all donors. The sequencing input was naive T cells sorted from blood. This sequence was found in a man between 18 and 35 years old in good health. J is TRBJ1-5 and V is TRBV27; tentatively, D is TRBD1 (6 bases). The CDR3 DNA reads as TGTGCCAGCAGTCTTTGGAGGGGGGAAAATCAGCCCCAGCATTTT. Protein: CASSLWRGENQPQHF.